These 18 T cell receptor beta chains were all obtained from the same sample, sequenced in a study of beta chain features in type 1 diabetes. Expressed TCRB transcripts got sequenced, as all isolated RNA was reverse transcribed. Using immunoSEQ multiplex PCR, the repertoire was profiled, and TCRdb retains in-frame clones only, with some absent. In the table there are approximately 300,000 clones, 11% of which are singletons. Material for sequencing was naive CD4+ T cells from blood. The receptors were sampled from a woman aged 25 to 39 in good health.

This clone has only a few counts. The chain joins TRBV18 to TRBJ2-7; 10 nucleotides agree with TRBD2. Germline CDR1 reads KGHSH; CDR2 reads LQKENI. This CDR3 is 16 amino acids long. The J segment lost 1 base and the V segment lost 0 bases, leaving 3 bases of the junction unmatched. The CDR3 bases are TGTGCCAGCTCACCACCAACTAGCGGGACATCCTACGAGCAGTACTTC. It translates to CASSPPTSGTSYEQYF.

This clone has just a few counts. The chain carries TRBV29-1 and TRBJ2-3, with D hard to call. V was clipped by 7 bases and J by 0 bases, with 8 bases between them. The CDR3 has 12 amino acids. Germline values: CDR1 SQVTM, CDR2 ANQGSEA. Here the CDR3 DNA reads TGCAGCGGTGATCCTAGCACAGATACGCAGTATTTT. Amino acids: CSGDPSTDTQYF.

V gene TRBV18 combines with J gene TRBJ2-5; TRBD1 aligns across 7 bases. Germline V gene lookup returns CDR1 KGHSH and CDR2 LQKENI. V trimming: 4 bases; J trimming: 3 bases; junction bases outside the gene matches: 2. The CDR3 loop spans 13 amino acids. The CDR3 coding sequence is TGTGCCAGCTCACGGGACAGTGAAGAGACCCAGTACTTC. Translation gives CASSRDSEETQYF.

The V gene is TRBV4-3, the J gene TRBJ2-2; unclear D gene. Trimming pared 5 bases from V and 7 bases from J, leaving 17 bases between. Germline assignment: CDR1 LGHNA and CDR2 YSLEER. The CDR3 runs to 15 residues. CDR3 coding DNA: TGCGCCAGCAGCGCCAGATCTAGTCCCGACGGGGAGCTGTTTTTT. This translates into CASSARSSPDGELFF.

V is TRBV7-3 and J is TRBJ1-2; tentative D call: TRBD1 (6 bases). This CDR3 contains 16 residues. The germline V and J ends were trimmed by 4 bases and 7 bases, with 22 bases remaining between them. Germline loops: CDR1 SGHTA, CDR2 FQGTGA. The CDR3 loop is CASSSSSATGNSGYTF. The CDR3 region has the DNA TGTGCCAGCAGCTCGAGCTCCGCCACAGGGAATTCTGGCTACACCTTC. The whole variable domain, remainder taken from reference TRBV7-3 and TRBJ1-2, is GAGVSQTPSNKVTEKGKYVELRCDPISGHTALYWYRQSLGQGPEFLIYFQGTGAADDSGLPNDRFFAVRPEGSVSTLKIQRTERGDSAVYLCASSSSSATGNSGYTFGSGTRLTVV.

This clone has a handful of counts. CDR3 residues: CASSLGTGWYEQYF. CDR3 sequence (DNA): TGTGCCAGCAGTTTGGGGACAGGGTGGTACGAGCAGTACTTC. The gene calls are TRBV28 and TRBJ2-7; TRBD1 aligns across 9 bases. This CDR3 has 14 amino acids. Germline V gene sequence: CDR1 MDHEN, CDR2 SYDVKM. Losses at the gene ends were 3 bases for V and 4 bases for J; bases not matched to a gene: 4.

The chain links TRBV5-1 to TRBJ2-5; D is perhaps TRBD2 (6 bases). There are 15 residues in the CDR3. Trimming shortened V by 2 bases and J by 5 bases, and 16 bases separated the two germline ends. Germline CDR1 SGHRS, CDR2 YFSETQ. CDR3 DNA sequence: TGCGCCAGCAGCTTACCTTCGGGGGTCAGGGAGACCCAGTACTTC. Residues: CASSLPSGVRETQYF.

The chain carries TRBV6-5 and TRBJ1-5; 8 bases match TRBD1. Germline V gene data show CDR1 as MNHEY and CDR2 as SVGAGI. V shed 5 bases and J 7 bases; nucleotides not matched to a gene: 4. There are 13 residues in the CDR3. The CDR3 DNA sequence: TGTGCCAGCAGTGGACAGGGAGGCCAGCCCCAGCATTTT. This encodes CASSGQGGQPQHF.

This clone has only a few counts. The chain joins TRBV29-1 to TRBJ1-3; the match to TRBD1 covers 7 bases. CDR1 SQVTM and CDR2 ANQGSEA come from the germline V gene. The CDR3 sequence is 14 residues long. Trimming at V came to 1 base and at J to 4 bases, leaving 4 bases not matched to a gene. This CDR3 reads CSVEVVGQGNTIYF. The CDR3 nucleotides read TGCAGCGTTGAAGTCGTGGGACAGGGAAACACCATATATTTT.

This clone was detected a few times. The CDR3, as DNA: TGCGCCAGCAGCTTGATGGCGGGAGGGAACACCGGGGAGCTGTTTTTT. This codes for CASSLMAGGNTGELFF. V gene TRBV5-1 combines with J gene TRBJ2-2, with TRBD2 matching 8 bases. The CDR3 has 16 amino acids. With 1 base clipped from V and 1 base from J, the junction kept 3 bases outside the gene matches. In germline, CDR1 is SGHRS, CDR2 YFSETQ.

This clone has a handful of counts. The CDR3 sequence is CASSLREPTYNEQFF. The CDR3, as DNA: TGTGCCAGCAGTTTGCGGGAACCAACCTACAATGAGCAGTTCTTC. This sequence joins TRBV28 and TRBJ2-1; D may be TRBD2 (6 bases). V lost 3 bases and J lost 2, with 11 bases in between. This CDR3 has 15 residues. Germline V gene data show CDR1 as MDHEN and CDR2 as SYDVKM.

The rearrangement uses TRBV29-1 and TRBJ2-7; 7 bases fit TRBD2. The CDR3 totals 13 residues. V shed 7 bases and J 3 bases; nucleotides not matched to a gene: 9. Germline loops: CDR1 SQVTM, CDR2 ANQGSEA. The CDR3 sequence is CSASSGPNYEQYF. The CDR3 DNA reads as TGCAGCGCTTCTAGCGGTCCCAACTACGAGCAGTACTTC.

V and J are TRBV19 and TRBJ2-7; 9 positions match TRBD2. The CDR3 runs to 14 residues. The V gene's germline CDR1 is LNHDA and CDR2 SQIVND (reference sequence). The J segment lost 0 bases and the V segment lost 5 bases, leaving 2 bases of the junction unmatched. CDR3 DNA sequence: TGTGCCAGTAGTGTTAGCGGGAGCTCCTACGAGCAGTACTTC. Residues: CASSVSGSSYEQYF.

This clone was observed a handful of times. The chain has TRBV30 and TRBJ2-1; TRBD2 might be the D (6 bases). Deletions cut 1 base from V and 1 base from J, with 8 bases between. The CDR3 consists of 14 residues. CDR1 GTSNPN and CDR2 SVGIG come from the germline V gene (reference sequence). The CDR3 sequence: CAWSAGTSYNEQFF. The DNA of the CDR3 is TGTGCCTGGAGTGCCGGGACTTCCTACAATGAGCAGTTCTTC.

This clone was counted between two and nine times. The rearrangement links TRBV7-9 to TRBJ1-1, with D perhaps matching TRBD1 (6 bases). CDR3 size: 16 residues. Germline V lookup: CDR1 SEHNR, CDR2 FQNEAQ (reference sequence). Between the trimmed V and J ends, which lost 5 bases and 5 bases, there was a span of 21 bases. CDR3 nucleotide sequence: TGTGCCAGCAGCCAGAGACAGGCTAGAGTTGAGACTGAAGCTTTCTTT. Its protein is CASSQRQARVETEAFF. Supplemented by reference TRBV7-9 and TRBJ1-1, the full variable domain reads DTGVSQNPRHKITKRGQNVTFRCDPISEHNRLYWYRQTLGQGPEFLTYFQNEAQLEKSRLLSDRFSAERPKGSFSTLEIQRTEQGDSAMYLCASSQRQARVETEAFFGQGTRLTVV.

The chain has TRBV5-1 and TRBJ2-3; D may be TRBD1 (6 bases). V lost 4 bases, J lost 1 base, and 13 bases lay in between. The germline CDR1 and CDR2 sequences are SGHRS and YFSETQ. The CDR3 extends over 15 amino acids. For the CDR3, the DNA is TGCGCCAGCAGCGCCAAAGGGGGAGGCACAGATACGCAGTATTTT. Its translation is CASSAKGGGTDTQYF.

This clone was seen a few times. This chain links TRBV5-4 with TRBJ2-3; 7 bases map to TRBD2. CDR1 is SGHNT and CDR2 is YYREEE in the germline V gene (reference sequence). V dropped 0 bases and J dropped 4; count of bases not matched to a gene: 5. The CDR3 has 15 residues. The DNA of the CDR3 is TGTGCCAGCAGCTTGGCGGGAGGTACTTCAGATACGCAGTATTTT. This encodes CASSLAGGTSDTQYF.

This clone was detected a few times. The J gene is TRBJ1-1, the V gene TRBV7-2, with D unresolved. V was clipped by 2 bases and J by 0 bases, with 7 bases between them. Germline CDR1 and CDR2: SGHTA and FQGNSA. This CDR3 region has 14 residues. CDR3 region: CASSLLAVNTEAFF. The CDR3 DNA reads as TGTGCCAGCAGCTTATTGGCAGTGAACACTGAAGCTTTCTTT.